The next 11 T cell receptor beta chains were all read from a single sample in a study of response to subunit inactivated influenza vaccine. TCRdb re-called the RT-PCR reads through MiXCR, storing one row per CDR3 protein. The table includes just over 300,000 distinct CDR3 sequences, 22% detected once. Sequenced material: PBMCs from blood, taken about 20 months after vaccination. These receptors were obtained from a man between 45 and 75 years old who received an inactivated influenza vaccine.

The chain has TRBV5-1 and TRBJ2-5; D is ambiguous. V lost 0 bases to trimming and J lost 1 base, with 7 bases between them. The CDR3 spans 14 residues. Germline CDR1 SGHRS, CDR2 YFSETQ. Here the CDR3 DNA reads TGCGCCAGCAGCTTGGTGGGCACCCAAGAGACCCAGTACTTC. It codes for CASSLVGTQETQYF.

This clonotype was recorded many times. This chain joins TRBV28 and TRBJ1-5, with D perhaps matching TRBD1 (6 bases). Germline CDR1 MDHEN, CDR2 SYDVKM. The CDR3 consists of 16 residues. V gave up 3 bases and J gave up 3 bases, with 15 bases separating them. Here the CDR3 DNA reads TGTGCCAGCAGTTTCGACCTACAGGGATCCAATCAGCCCCAGCATTTT. As protein: CASSFDLQGSNQPQHF.

In its sample, this clonotype was seen a few times. The rearrangement links TRBV12-3 or TRBV12-4 to TRBJ2-6; tentative D call: TRBD1 (5 bases). V was trimmed by 3 bases and J by 0 bases, leaving 9 bases between them. This CDR3 region has 16 residues. Here the CDR3 reads CASSFPQGSGANVLTF. The CDR3 bases are TGTGCCAGCAGTTTTCCGCAGGGCTCTGGGGCCAACGTCCTGACTTTC.

This sequence joins TRBV12-3 or TRBV12-4 and TRBJ1-4; 11 bases are a match to TRBD1. This CDR3 is 14 amino acids long. J lost 10 bases, V lost 5 bases, and 6 bases had no gene match. The DNA of the CDR3 is TGTGCCAGCAGTCTCACCGGGACAGGGGGAAAACTGTTTTTT. Translated, it gives CASSLTGTGGKLFF.

This sequence joins TRBV5-4 and TRBJ2-1, with 7 nucleotides matching TRBD2. The CDR3 consists of 13 residues. Looked up from germline, CDR1 is SGHNT and CDR2 is YYREEE (reference sequence). The V and J ends lost 1 base and 6 bases, in that order; junction bases with no gene match: 1. CDR3 in amino acids: CASSLLAGNEQFF. For the CDR3, the DNA is TGTGCCAGCAGCTTGTTAGCGGGCAATGAGCAGTTCTTC.

The rearrangement joins TRBV5-1 to TRBJ2-3; D may be TRBD2 (6 bases). The germline CDR1 and CDR2 sequences are SGHRS and YFSETQ. V was clipped by 7 bases and J by 0 bases, with 18 bases between them. The CDR3 loop spans 16 amino acids. For the CDR3, the DNA is TGCGCCAGCTCGTCGGGAGTGCATTCTAGCACAGATACGCAGTATTTT. Translated, it gives CASSSGVHSSTDTQYF.

The V gene is TRBV5-1, the J gene TRBJ2-7; D unclear. Trimming took off 1 base at V and 3 bases at J, with 11 bases between the two ends. Germline V gene data show CDR1 as SGHRS and CDR2 as YFSETQ. The CDR3 runs to 14 residues. Here the CDR3 reads CASSLPPKDYEQYF. The CDR3 DNA follows: TGCGCCAGCAGCTTGCCCCCAAAGGACTACGAGCAGTACTTC. The variable domain in full, completed from reference TRBV5-1 and TRBJ2-7, reads KAGVTQTPRYLIKTRGQQVTLSCSPISGHRSVSWYQQTPGQGLQFLFEYFSETQRNKGNFPGRFSGRQFSNSRSEMNVSTLELGDSALYLCASSLPPKDYEQYFGPGTRLTVT.

The CDR3 protein is CSAWEAGGYNEQFF. The CDR3 DNA is TGCAGTGCGTGGGAAGCGGGAGGATACAATGAGCAGTTCTTC. This chain connects TRBV20-1 to TRBJ2-1; 9 bases match TRBD2. Germline lookup yields CDR1 DFQATT and CDR2 SNEGSKA (reference sequence). V dropped 6 bases and J dropped 4; count of bases not matched to a gene: 7. This CDR3 is built from 14 residues.

The V call is TRBV7-2, the J call TRBJ1-2; no clear D gene. Germline assignment: CDR1 SGHTA and CDR2 FQGNSA. V lost 2 bases to trimming and J lost 9 bases, with 10 bases between them. The CDR3 is made up of 12 amino acids. Written as DNA, the CDR3 is TGTGCCAGCAGCTTAATATATGGGAGCTACACCTTC. It specifies CASSLIYGSYTF.

This clonotype was seen more than once but under ten times. V usage is TRBV30 and J usage is TRBJ2-1; no clear D gene. The CDR3 loop spans 14 amino acids. V was trimmed by 4 bases and J by 4 bases, leaving 14 bases between them. CDR1 is GTSNPN and CDR2 is SVGIG in the germline V gene (reference sequence). CDR3 loop: CAWTVSSGYNEQFF. The CDR3 DNA sequence: TGTGCCTGGACGGTTTCATCTGGGTACAATGAGCAGTTCTTC.

The chain joins TRBV2 to TRBJ1-2; TRBD1 agrees at 12 bases. The ends lost 4 bases at V and 6 bases at J; junction bases unmatched: 9. Germline CDR1 reads SNHLY; CDR2 reads FYNNEI. The CDR3 loop spans 16 amino acids. The CDR3 loop is CASSVQVGTGGDGYTF. The CDR3 nucleotides are TGTGCCAGCAGTGTTCAGGTCGGGACAGGGGGCGATGGCTACACCTTC.